The 22 T cell receptor beta chains in this list originate from one sample, sequenced in a study of CD8 T cells in ankylosing spondylitis. TCRdb processed the 5' RACE reads anew with MiXCR; each CDR3 protein has one entry. The data show 150,000 to 200,000 distinct CDR3 sequences, 10% to 15% seen once. Sequenced: blood, either unsorted or a sorted T cell fraction (not recorded which). Every receptor here comes from a female donor with ankylosing spondylitis or in good health (not recorded which).

Comments on this clonotype: This may be a read error, as it is one base from a much larger clone. As the CDR3 is not closed by the conserved phenylalanine or tryptophan, this likely results from a read error. The chain has TRBV12-3 or TRBV12-4 and TRBJ1-2, with TRBD1 matching 8 bases. V dropped 4 bases and J dropped 7; count of bases not matched to a gene: 5. The CDR3 has 13 amino acids. The CDR3 bases are TGTGCCAGCAGTTCACGGACAGGGAGTGGCTACACCGTC. It translates to CASSSRTGSGYTV.

This clonotype was counted a few times. A read error may explain this, as a much larger clone is one base away. The rearrangement joins TRBV18 to TRBJ2-3; D may be TRBD1 or TRBD2 (5 bases each). This CDR3 has 16 residues. CDR1 and CDR2 from the germline V gene are KGHSH and LQKENI. The CDR3 sequence: CASSEGISGSTATQYF. The CDR3 DNA reads as TGTGCCAGCTCAGAGGGGATAAGCGGAAGCACAGCTACGCAGTATTTT.

This clonotype was observed at least ten times. The CDR3 spells CASSLESSGIDTQYF. CDR3 DNA: TGTGCCAGCAGCTTAGAATCCAGTGGAATAGATACGCAGTATTTT. This chain joins TRBV13 and TRBJ2-3; no reliable D call. The CDR3 covers 15 residues. Germline V gene lookup returns CDR1 PRHDT and CDR2 FYEKMQ (reference sequence). Trimming pared 1 base from V and 5 bases from J, leaving 13 bases between. The full variable domain, its missing parts supplied by reference TRBV13 and TRBJ2-3, is AAGVIQSPRHLIKEKRETATLKCYPIPRHDTVYWYQQGPGQDPQFLISFYEKMQSDKGSIPDRFSAQQFSDYHSELNMSSLELGDSALYFCASSLESSGIDTQYFGPGTRLTVL.

J is TRBJ2-2 and V is TRBV12-3 or TRBV12-4; no firm D call. V was pared by 7 bases and J by 0 bases, with 18 bases between. The CDR3 is 17 residues long. Here the CDR3 reads CASTTLRWQTNTGELFF. CDR3 sequence (DNA): TGTGCCAGCACTACTCTAAGGTGGCAGACGAACACCGGGGAGCTGTTTTTT.

This clonotype has a count of ten or more. The chain links TRBV24-1 to TRBJ2-1; D perhaps matches TRBD1 (6 bases). The CDR3 covers 17 residues. Germline assignment: CDR1 KGHDR and CDR2 SFDVKD. V lost 4 bases and J 1 base, leaving 16 bases between the germline ends. This CDR3 is CATSDRTQGKSYNEQFF. In DNA form, the CDR3 reads TGTGCCACCAGTGACCGGACGCAGGGGAAATCCTACAATGAGCAGTTCTTC.

In this sample, this clonotype turned up many times. This chain joins TRBV9 and TRBJ2-3; TRBD2 matches at 15 bases. V lost 4 bases and J lost 0; bases outside the gene matches: 9. Germline V gene lookup returns CDR1 SGDLS and CDR2 YYNGEE. This CDR3 has 19 residues. The CDR3 region has the DNA TGTGCCAGCAGCCTCTGGGGGACTAGCGGGAGGTCTAGCACAGATACGCAGTATTTT. Protein sequence: CASSLWGTSGRSSTDTQYF.

In its sample, this clonotype was seen many times. V is TRBV12-3 or TRBV12-4 and J is TRBJ1-5, with D uncertain. Trimming pared 1 base from V and 12 bases from J, leaving 7 bases between. The CDR3 runs to 11 residues. The CDR3 reads CASSLGAVQHF. CDR3 DNA: TGTGCCAGCAGTTTAGGGGCGGTCCAGCATTTT.

This clonotype was detected many times. The chain uses TRBV14 and TRBJ2-6; D is uncertain. The CDR3 covers 18 residues. The germline CDR1 and CDR2 sequences are SGHDN and FVKESK. Trimming cost V 3 bases and J 0 bases, with 15 bases left between them. CDR3 loop: CASSHSRAFPSGANVLTF. DNA for the CDR3: TGTGCCAGCAGCCACTCCCGGGCCTTTCCCTCTGGGGCCAACGTCCTGACTTTC.

This clonotype has a handful of counts. V gene TRBV5-1 combines with J gene TRBJ2-1, with 13 bases fitting TRBD2. The CDR3 is 15 amino acids. The V gene's germline CDR1 is SGHRS and CDR2 YFSETQ. J lost 4 bases, V lost 2 bases, and 0 bases had no gene match. CDR3 nucleotides: TGCGCCAGCAGCTTACTAGCGGGGGGGTACAATGAGCAGTTCTTC. It is translated as CASSLLAGGYNEQFF.

This clonotype has only a few counts. The chain joins TRBV5-1 to TRBJ2-5; D ambiguous. Germline V gene lookup returns CDR1 SGHRS and CDR2 YFSETQ. The CDR3 sequence is 15 residues long. Trimming cost V 2 bases and J 6 bases, with 17 bases left between them. DNA for the CDR3: TGCGCCAGCAGCTTAATCCTGGACGGCGGAAAGACCCAGTACTTC. Translation gives CASSLILDGGKTQYF.

At least ten counts were recorded for this clonotype. The chain couples TRBV10-3 to TRBJ2-2; 9 bases align to TRBD2. The ends lost 6 bases at V and 0 bases at J; junction bases unmatched: 2. Germline CDR1 is ENHRY and CDR2 is SYGVKD. This CDR3 comprises 15 residues. CDR3 nucleotide sequence: TGTGCCATCAGAGGACTAGCGTCGAACACCGGGGAGCTGTTTTTT. Encoded protein: CAIRGLASNTGELFF.

The chain combines TRBV5-1 with TRBJ2-6; D is unclear. The germline CDR1 and CDR2 sequences are SGHRS and YFSETQ. CDR3 length: 15 amino acids. The ends were cut back, 1 base at V and 2 bases at J, with 7 bases in the middle. CDR3 protein: CASSLFSAGANVLTF. The CDR3 bases are TGCGCCAGCAGCTTGTTCTCTGCTGGGGCCAACGTCCTGACTTTC.

This clonotype was picked up many times. The rearrangement links TRBV7-2 to TRBJ1-3; the D is unclear. V was pared by 2 bases and J by 4 bases, with 6 bases between. CDR3 size: 13 residues. Germline lookup yields CDR1 SGHTA and CDR2 FQGNSA. CDR3 bases: TGTGCCAGCAGCTTATTGCAGGGAAACACCATATATTTT. Protein sequence: CASSLLQGNTIYF.

In its sample, this clonotype was seen many times. The J gene is TRBJ2-1, the V gene TRBV3-1; D is unclear. Germline V gene sequence: CDR1 LGHDT, CDR2 YNNKEL (reference sequence). V lost 1 base, J lost 0 bases, and 7 bases lay in between. CDR3 length equals 15 residues. The CDR3 bases are TGTGCCAGCAGCCAAGGGTGGAGCTCCTACAATGAGCAGTTCTTC. Its protein is CASSQGWSSYNEQFF.

This clonotype was detected many times. This chain joins TRBV18 and TRBJ1-1; D ambiguous. Per the germline V gene, CDR1 is KGHSH and CDR2 is LQKENI. The CDR3 runs to 12 residues. The V end lost 5 bases, the J end lost 6 bases, and 10 bases lay between the germline ends. The CDR3 region has the DNA TGTGCCAGCTCAACTTACGGCTCTGAAGCTTTCTTT. It yields the protein CASSTYGSEAFF. The whole variable domain, filled in from reference TRBV18 and TRBJ1-1, reads NAGVMQNPRHLVRRRGQEARLRCSPMKGHSHVYWYRQLPEEGLKFMVYLQKENIIDESGMPKERFSAEFPKEGPSILRIQQVVRGDSAAYFCASSTYGSEAFFGQGTRLTVV.

This clonotype was counted ten times or more. The rearrangement joins TRBV5-5 to TRBJ2-3, with TRBD2 as a possible D gene (5 bases). V lost 6 bases and J lost 1, with 18 bases in between. Germline V gives CDR1 SGHKS, CDR2 YYEKEE (reference sequence). The CDR3 totals 16 residues. As DNA, the CDR3 is TGTGCCAGCAAATTTCGTCCAAGCGGTCGCACAGATACGCAGTATTTT. Protein sequence: CASKFRPSGRTDTQYF.

This clonotype occurred many times. The genes are TRBV5-4 and TRBJ1-6; 9 bases match TRBD1. This CDR3 contains 14 residues. CDR1 and CDR2 from the germline V gene are SGHNT and YYREEE (reference sequence). V lost 4 bases, J lost 10 bases, and 6 bases stayed unmatched. The CDR3 protein is CASSRDRVRSPLHF. The CDR3 coding sequence is TGTGCCAGCAGCCGGGACAGGGTGAGGTCACCCCTCCACTTT.

To note about this clonotype: A much larger clone lies one base from this, so it may be a read error. The rearrangement links TRBV9 to TRBJ1-2; weak D call: TRBD1 (5 bases). The CDR3 is made up of 12 amino acids. The germline V gene encodes CDR1 SGDLS and CDR2 YYNGEE. The CDR3 nucleotides are TGTGCCAGCAGCGTCGGGGGTAAAGGCTACCCCTTC. Protein product: CASSVGGKGYPF.

This clonotype has ten or more counts. The V gene is TRBV24-1, the J gene TRBJ2-7, with D possibly being TRBD1 (6 bases). The CDR3 consists of 13 residues. V was clipped by 3 bases and J by 7 bases, with 12 bases between them. Germline V CDR1 and CDR2: KGHDR, SFDVKD. The CDR3 region is CATSDTRGGEQYF. As DNA, the CDR3 is TGTGCCACCAGTGATACCAGGGGCGGAGAGCAGTACTTC.

The chain combines TRBV12-3 or TRBV12-4 with TRBJ1-1; perhaps TRBD1 as D (5 bases). V lost 0 bases, J lost 8 bases, and 10 bases lay in between. The CDR3 covers 13 residues. CDR3 DNA sequence: TGTGCCAGCAGTTTAGCGCGGGGCAGGGAAGCTTTCTTT. Encoded protein: CASSLARGREAFF.

This clonotype was seen ten or more times. The chain is built from TRBV7-2 and TRBJ2-7; D gene ambiguous. CDR1 and CDR2 from the germline V gene are SGHTA and FQGNSA. The CDR3 totals 14 residues. The ends were cut back, 5 bases at V and 7 bases at J, with 18 bases in the middle. The CDR3 DNA reads TGTGCCAGCAGCCCCTCCAGAGGCGTCGTAGAGCAGTACTTC. The encoded protein is CASSPSRGVVEQYF.

At least ten counts were recorded for this clonotype. This chain joins TRBV6-4 and TRBJ2-1, with 10 bases aligning to TRBD2. This CDR3 region has 15 residues. J gave up 8 bases and V 2 bases, and 6 bases lay outside the gene matches. CDR1 and CDR2 (germline): MRHNA, SNTAGT. CDR3 residues: CASSDVASGGDEQFF. In DNA form, the CDR3 reads TGTGCCAGCAGTGACGTTGCCAGCGGGGGGGATGAGCAGTTCTTC.